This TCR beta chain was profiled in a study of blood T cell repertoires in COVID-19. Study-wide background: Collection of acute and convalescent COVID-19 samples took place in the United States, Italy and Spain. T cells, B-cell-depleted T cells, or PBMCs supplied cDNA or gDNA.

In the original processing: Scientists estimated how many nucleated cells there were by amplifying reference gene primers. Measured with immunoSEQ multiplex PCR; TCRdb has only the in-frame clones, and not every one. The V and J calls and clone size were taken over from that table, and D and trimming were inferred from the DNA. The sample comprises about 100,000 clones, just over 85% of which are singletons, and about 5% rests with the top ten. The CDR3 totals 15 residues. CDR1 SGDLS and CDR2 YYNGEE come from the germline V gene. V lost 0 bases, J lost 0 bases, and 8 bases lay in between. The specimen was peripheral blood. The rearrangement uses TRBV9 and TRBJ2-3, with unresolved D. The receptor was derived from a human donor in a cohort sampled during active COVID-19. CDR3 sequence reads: CASSVGRISTDTQYF. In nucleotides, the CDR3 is TGTGCCAGCAGCGTAGGGCGGATTAGCACAGATACGCAGTATTTT. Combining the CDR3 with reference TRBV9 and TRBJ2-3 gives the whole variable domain DSGVTQTPKHLITATGQRVTLRCSPRSGDLSVYWYQQSLDQGLQFLIQYYNGEERAKGNILERFSAQQFPDLHSELNLSSLELGDSALYFCASSVGRISTDTQYFGPGTRLTVL.